These 27 T cell receptor beta chains came from one sample sequenced in a study of HIV-infected patients and healthy controls. The repertoire came from unfractionated whole blood and reflected all unsorted peripheral T cells. Reverse transcription used 500 to 550 ng RNA and constant-region primers for alpha and beta. Each of the alpha and beta chains got its own library through chain-specific third strand synthesis with indices. TCRdb itself ran the 5' RACE reads through MiXCR, one entry per CDR3 protein. Of some 15,000 distinct CDR3 sequences listed, 7% were seen once; the top ten hold around 7.9%. The sequenced material came from blood. All receptors come from an adult in good health.

The rearrangement joins TRBV7-3 to TRBJ2-2, with D maybe TRBD1 (7 bases). In germline, CDR1 is SGHTA, CDR2 FQGTGA. Trimming removed 5 bases at V and 6 bases at J, with 10 bases between. This CDR3 comprises 13 residues. In nucleotides, the CDR3 is TGTGCCAGCAGCACCAGGGGGGCCGGGGAGCTGTTTTTT. Translation gives CASSTRGAGELFF.

This clonotype was recorded many times. The chain couples TRBV12-3 or TRBV12-4 to TRBJ2-1; perhaps TRBD1 as D (6 bases). The CDR3 spans 13 residues. V was pared by 7 bases and J by 5 bases, with 12 bases between. The CDR3 DNA sequence: TGTGCCAGCACCTTTGGACAGAACAATGAGCAGTTCTTC. This codes for CASTFGQNNEQFF.

This rearrangement joins TRBV12-3 or TRBV12-4 to TRBJ1-6, with 10 bases that match TRBD1. Trimming at V came to 6 bases and at J to 7 bases, leaving 9 bases not matched to a gene. This CDR3 has 16 residues. CDR3 region: CASSQTGGAYNSPLHF. DNA for the CDR3: TGTGCCAGCAGCCAGACAGGGGGCGCATACAATTCACCCCTCCACTTT.

This clonotype was seen many times. The chain carries TRBV6-2 or TRBV6-3 and TRBJ2-2, with D unclear. V lost 6 bases and J lost 6, with 14 bases in between. CDR1 is MNHEY, CDR2 SVGEGT, per germline. The CDR3 loop spans 14 amino acids. The chain's CDR3 is CASRGSLPSGELFF. The DNA of the CDR3 is TGTGCCAGCAGGGGGTCGTTACCGTCCGGGGAGCTGTTTTTT.

This clonotype was seen at least ten times. V is TRBV4-3 and J is TRBJ2-1; TRBD2 matches 10 bases. This CDR3 has 16 residues. J lost 10 bases, V lost 1 base, and 10 bases had no gene match. Germline loops: CDR1 LGHNA, CDR2 YSLEER. The CDR3 DNA reads as TGCGCCAGCAGCCAAGTAGCGGGGGGCCTAAGTGGGGAGCAGTTCTTC. It encodes CASSQVAGGLSGEQFF.

This clonotype is judged medium-sized. V gene TRBV11-2 combines with J gene TRBJ2-5; D is unresolved. The V end lost 3 bases, the J end lost 5 bases, and 13 bases lay between the germline ends. The V gene's germline CDR1 is SGHAT and CDR2 FQNNGV. This CDR3 comprises 14 residues. CDR3 sequence (DNA): TGTGCCAGCAGCTTCGGGTCGGGCGGTGAGACCCAGTACTTC. This codes for CASSFGSGGETQYF.

The chain links TRBV7-2 to TRBJ1-6, with 7 nucleotides matching TRBD1. CDR1 and CDR2 from the germline V gene are SGHTA and FQGNSA. V trimming: 5 bases; J trimming: 6 bases; junction bases outside the gene matches: 10. This CDR3 spans 16 amino acids. The CDR3 region has the DNA TGTGCCAGCAGCCAAGTTAGGGGGCGCGGTAATTCACCCCTCCACTTT. Protein sequence: CASSQVRGRGNSPLHF.

Worth noting for this clonotype: A much bigger clone sits one base away, suggesting this may be a read error. This chain links TRBV12-3 or TRBV12-4 with TRBJ2-1; 8 nucleotides agree with TRBD1. The CDR3 has 15 amino acids. The CDR3 loop is CASSTDRGTYNEQLF. The CDR3, as DNA: TGTGCCAGCAGTACAGACAGGGGAACCTACAATGAGCAGTTATTC.

CDR3 sequence (DNA): TGCAGTGCTAGAGAACACCTGCGGTACACAGATACGCAGTATTTT. Translating it yields CSAREHLRYTDTQYF. The rearrangement uses TRBV20-1 and TRBJ2-3; D is undetermined. The germline CDR1 and CDR2 sequences are DFQATT and SNEGSKA (reference sequence). CDR3 length: 15 amino acids. V lost 0 bases and J 2 bases, leaving 12 bases between the germline ends.

This clonotype was seen ten or more times. This chain joins TRBV12-3 or TRBV12-4 and TRBJ2-7; D may match TRBD1 or TRBD2 (5 bases each). The CDR3 totals 13 residues. Trimming took 7 bases from V and 5 from J, leaving 15 bases between them. As DNA, the CDR3 is TGTGCCAGCACCCTGGGACCACGGGACGAGCAGTACTTC. Its translation is CASTLGPRDEQYF.

This clonotype ranks as medium-sized. The chain employs TRBV7-7 and TRBJ2-5; D perhaps matches TRBD1 (6 bases). The length of the CDR3 is 14 residues. CDR1 SSHAT and CDR2 FNYEAQ come from the germline V gene (reference sequence). V was trimmed by 5 bases and J by 5 bases, leaving 15 bases between them. The CDR3 region is CASSLTGGAETQYF. The CDR3 region has the DNA TGTGCCAGCAGCCTGACTGGGGGCGCCGAGACCCAGTACTTC. Variable domain in full (rest from reference TRBV7-7 and TRBJ2-5): GAGVSQSPRYKVTKRGQDVTLRCDPISSHATLYWYQQALGQGPEFLTYFNYEAQPDKSGLPSDRFSAERPEGSISTLTIQRTEQRDSAMYRCASSLTGGAETQYFGPGTRLLVL.

Points on this clonotype: A much more abundant neighbour one base away suggests this may be a read error. The rearrangement joins TRBV7-9 to TRBJ1-5; D is possibly TRBD1 or TRBD2 (6 bases each). Gene TRBJ2-3 matches the end of the DNA better, so the J call may be wrong. CDR1 is SEHNR and CDR2 is FQNEAQ in the germline V gene (reference sequence). The CDR3 has 15 amino acids. CDR3 region: CASSLSGADNQPQYF. For the CDR3, the DNA is TGTGCCAGCAGCCTCTCGGGGGCAGACAATCAGCCCCAGTATTTT.

In this sample, this clonotype turned up many times. The chain recombines TRBV7-2 with TRBJ1-2, with unresolved D. V was cut by 0 bases and J by 7 bases, with 15 bases left in between. The length of the CDR3 is 15 residues. Germline V CDR1 and CDR2: SGHTA, FQGNSA. CDR3 protein: CASSLAPSPGLGYTF. CDR3 in DNA: TGTGCCAGCAGCTTAGCCCCCTCCCCTGGGCTTGGCTACACCTTC. The full variable domain, completed using reference TRBV7-2 and TRBJ1-2, is GAGVSQSPSNKVTEKGKDVELRCDPISGHTALYWYRQSLGQGLEFLIYFQGNSAPDKSGLPSDRFSAERTGGSVSTLTIQRTQQEDSAVYLCASSLAPSPGLGYTFGSGTRLTVV.

This clonotype came up many times. This chain uses TRBV18 with TRBJ2-7; unclear D gene. Germline V CDR1 and CDR2: KGHSH, LQKENI. The CDR3 has 13 residues. V was trimmed by 6 bases and J by 3 bases, leaving 12 bases between them. The CDR3 nucleotides are TGTGCCAGCTCGTCCGACGGCGGCTACGAGCAGTACTTC. Translating gives CASSSDGGYEQYF.

This clonotype was observed once. The chain employs TRBV30 and TRBJ2-7, with D possibly being TRBD2 (5 bases). The CDR3 length is 12 residues. V lost 1 base and J lost 2, with 6 bases in between. Germline V lookup: CDR1 GTSNPN, CDR2 SVGIG (reference sequence). The CDR3 loop reads CAWSGGTYEQYF. Written as DNA, the CDR3 is TGTGCCTGGAGTGGAGGGACCTACGAGCAGTACTTC.

This clonotype appeared many times. J is TRBJ2-1 and V is TRBV7-2, with a weak D call TRBD2 (6 bases). Trimming shortened V by 2 bases and J by 0 bases, and 11 bases separated the two germline ends. The germline V gene has CDR1 SGHTA and CDR2 FQGNSA. The CDR3 is made up of 16 amino acids. The CDR3 is CASSLRRGSSYNEQFF. The CDR3 nucleotides read TGTGCCAGCAGCTTAAGGCGGGGCAGCTCCTACAATGAGCAGTTCTTC. The whole variable domain, remainder taken from reference TRBV7-2 and TRBJ2-1, is GAGVSQSPSNKVTEKGKDVELRCDPISGHTALYWYRQSLGQGLEFLIYFQGNSAPDKSGLPSDRFSAERTGGSVSTLTIQRTQQEDSAVYLCASSLRRGSSYNEQFFGPGTRLTVL.

This clonotype is medium-sized within its sample. The V gene is TRBV5-5, the J gene TRBJ2-3; D perhaps matches TRBD2 (6 bases). The germline V and J ends were trimmed by 4 bases and 0 bases, with 18 bases remaining between them. The CDR3 consists of 17 residues. Germline V gene lookup returns CDR1 SGHKS and CDR2 YYEKEE (reference sequence). The CDR3 DNA follows: TGTGCCAGCAGCACCCTAGGGACCGGGGGAAGCACAGATACGCAGTATTTT. Amino acid sequence: CASSTLGTGGSTDTQYF.

This clonotype was counted many times. The DNA of the CDR3 is TGTGCCAGCAGCTTCGACTGGAAAAATACGCAGTATTTT. Amino acid sequence: CASSFDWKNTQYF. The chain employs TRBV7-2 and TRBJ2-3; D uncertain. Germline CDR1 and CDR2: SGHTA and FQGNSA. V was cut by 3 bases and J by 7 bases, with 11 bases left in between. The CDR3 runs to 13 residues.

This clonotype rates as large. This chain joins TRBV13 and TRBJ2-4; D uncertain. The V end lost 5 bases, the J end lost 0 bases, and 11 bases lay between the germline ends. Germline V gene data show CDR1 as PRHDT and CDR2 as FYEKMQ (reference sequence). This CDR3 spans 15 amino acids. The DNA of the CDR3 is TGTGCCAGCAGCGCCGGACCGCTAGCCAAAAACATTCAGTACTTC. Its protein is CASSAGPLAKNIQYF.

This clonotype has a count of ten or more. The rearrangement joins TRBV5-1 to TRBJ1-6; the D gene is possibly TRBD1 (6 bases). The CDR3 consists of 14 residues. V lost 6 bases to trimming and J lost 9 bases, with 16 bases between them. Germline assignment: CDR1 SGHRS and CDR2 YFSETQ. This CDR3 is CASKVSQGPSPLHF. For the CDR3, the DNA is TGCGCCAGCAAAGTTTCACAGGGCCCTTCACCCCTCCACTTT.

This clonotype was counted at least ten times. The V call is TRBV7-9, the J call TRBJ1-1; D is unresolved. CDR3 size: 13 residues. Per the germline V gene, CDR1 is SEHNR and CDR2 is FQNEAQ (reference sequence). Trimming took off 7 bases at V and 1 base at J, with 10 bases between the two ends. Here the CDR3 reads CASTQEQNTEAFF. CDR3 DNA sequence: TGTGCCAGCACTCAGGAACAGAACACTGAAGCTTTCTTT.

This clonotype was counted many times. The rearrangement joins TRBV11-3 to TRBJ2-1, with 10 bases identical to TRBD2. With V trimmed by 6 bases and J by 5 bases, 4 bases remained unmatched. This CDR3 has 14 residues. Germline V gene lookup returns CDR1 SGHNT and CDR2 YENEEA. The CDR3 bases are TGTGCCAGCAGGAGTAGCGGGAGGAACAATGAGCAGTTCTTC. Translating it yields CASRSSGRNNEQFF.

This clonotype was counted at least ten times. The rearrangement uses TRBV12-3 or TRBV12-4 and TRBJ2-1; no clear D. The CDR3 consists of 11 residues. V lost 6 bases and J 6 bases, leaving 6 bases between the germline ends. For the CDR3, the DNA is TGTGCCAGCAGCCCCGGCAATGAGCAGTTCTTC. The encoded protein is CASSPGNEQFF.

In its sample, this clonotype was seen many times. The gene calls are TRBV13 and TRBJ2-1; TRBD1 agrees at 7 bases. Germline trimming cut 5 bases from V and 8 bases from J; bases unmatched to any gene: 6. Germline V gives CDR1 PRHDT, CDR2 FYEKMQ (reference sequence). The length of the CDR3 is 13 residues. The CDR3 bases are TGTGCCAGCAGCCGCGCAGGGGGAGATGAGCAGTTCTTC. It is translated as CASSRAGGDEQFF.

This clonotype occurred many times. The V and J genes are TRBV4-1 and TRBJ1-2; D gene ambiguous. With 3 bases removed from V and 3 bases from J, the gap between germline ends came to 8 bases. The germline V gene has CDR1 MGHRA and CDR2 YSYEKL. The CDR3 extends over 13 amino acids. The CDR3 sequence: CASSQENYYGYTF. Here the CDR3 DNA reads TGCGCCAGCAGCCAGGAGAATTACTATGGCTACACCTTC.

This clonotype was counted at least ten times. This chain connects TRBV29-1 to TRBJ2-5, with D maybe TRBD2 (7 bases). From germline, CDR1 is SQVTM and CDR2 ANQGSEA. V was shortened by 7 bases and J by 5 bases, with 23 bases between the two germline ends. The CDR3 is 15 residues long. CDR3: CSASSGGGGKETQYF. The CDR3, as DNA: TGCAGCGCCTCCTCCGGGGGCGGGGGTAAGGAGACCCAGTACTTC.

At least ten counts were recorded for this clonotype. This chain links TRBV6-6 with TRBJ2-7; D perhaps matches TRBD1 (5 bases). From germline, CDR1 is MNHNY and CDR2 SVGAGI (reference sequence). This CDR3 has 13 amino acids. Trimming took off 2 bases at V and 4 bases at J, with 9 bases between the two ends. The CDR3 region is CASSYQQEYEQYF. In DNA, the CDR3 is TGTGCCAGCAGTTACCAACAGGAGTACGAGCAGTACTTC.